The 21 T cell receptor beta chains below all came from one sample that was sequenced in a study of cytomegalovirus exposure and HLA in healthy donors. The PCR made use of 60 Vbeta and 13 Jbeta primers. The data were produced by immunoSEQ multiplex PCR, yet TCRdb's version contains in-frame clones alone and is incomplete. The sample carries under 250,000 clones, about four fifths recorded once. Sequenced sample: PBMCs. The receptors were gathered from a man in his forties in good health and CMV-seropositive.

This clone was detected once. The chain has TRBV11-2 and TRBJ2-7, with 8 bases identical to TRBD2. Germline CDR1 is SGHAT and CDR2 is FQNNGV. V was pared by 3 bases and J by 5 bases, with 3 bases of the junction left unmatched. This CDR3 spans 13 amino acids. The CDR3 sequence is CASSFGGANEQYV. The CDR3 region has the DNA TGTGCCAGCAGCTTCGGGGGGGCTAACGAGCAGTACGTC.

J is TRBJ2-1 and V is TRBV5-4; D gene unclear. The V gene lost 4 bases and the J gene lost 7 bases, with 9 bases spanning the gap. Germline lookup yields CDR1 SGHNT and CDR2 YYREEE (reference sequence). The CDR3 spans 12 residues. In DNA, the CDR3 is TGTGCCAGCAGCCGCGTAGTTAATGAGCAGTTCTTC. Protein product: CASSRVVNEQFF.

This clone was counted only a few times. The sample has other DNA sequences that encode this CDR3 too. CDR3 amino acids: CASSLGLAVYNEQFF. CDR3 bases: TGCGCCAGCAGCTTGGGACTAGCGGTATACAATGAGCAGTTCTTC. V and J are TRBV5-1 and TRBJ2-1; 9 bases are shared with TRBD2. Germline assignment: CDR1 SGHRS and CDR2 YFSETQ. Losses at the gene ends were 0 bases for V and 4 bases for J; bases not matched to a gene: 2. This CDR3 has 15 amino acids.

The chain joins TRBV27 to TRBJ1-2; D might be TRBD1 (6 bases). The CDR3 consists of 14 residues. CDR1 is MNHEY and CDR2 is SMNVEV in the germline V gene (reference sequence). Trimming removed 5 bases at V and 0 bases at J, with 10 bases between. The CDR3 reads CASSLGTSNYGYTF. For the CDR3, the DNA is TGTGCCAGCAGTCTAGGGACATCTAACTATGGCTACACCTTC.

The chain combines TRBV19 with TRBJ2-7, with 7 positions matching TRBD2. The CDR3 is made up of 16 amino acids. V dropped 6 bases and J dropped 2; count of bases not matched to a gene: 13. Per the germline V gene, CDR1 is LNHDA and CDR2 is SQIVND (reference sequence). The CDR3 spells CASSTPGGGSPYEQYF. CDR3 nucleotides: TGTGCCAGTAGCACGCCTGGCGGGGGTTCACCCTACGAGCAGTACTTC. Full variable domain (outside the CDR3, taken from reference TRBV19 and TRBJ2-7): DGGITQSPKYLFRKEGQNVTLSCEQNLNHDAMYWYRQDPGQGLRLIYYSQIVNDFQKGDIAEGYSVSREKKESFPLTVTSAQKNPTAFYLCASSTPGGGSPYEQYFGPGTRLTVT.

The chain uses TRBV2 and TRBJ2-3, with 12 bases fitting TRBD2. This CDR3 comprises 16 residues. After removal of 4 bases from V and 6 bases from J, the junction contained 8 bases not matched to a gene. Germline CDR1 is SNHLY and CDR2 is FYNNEI. The CDR3: CASSGTSGRFRDTQYF. CDR3 DNA sequence: TGTGCCAGCAGTGGTACTAGCGGGAGGTTTCGCGATACGCAGTATTTT.

The genes are TRBV5-4 and TRBJ2-5, with 7 bases lining up with TRBD2. From germline, CDR1 is SGHNT and CDR2 YYREEE (reference sequence). Trimming at V came to 3 bases and at J to 2 bases, leaving 13 bases not matched to a gene. The CDR3 is made up of 17 amino acids. In DNA, the CDR3 is TGTGCCAGCAGCTCCGTCGGGGCTAGCGGATCTCAAGAGACCCAGTACTTC. Translating gives CASSSVGASGSQETQYF.

The J gene is TRBJ1-5, the V gene TRBV6-1; a possible D gene is TRBD1 (5 bases). There are 14 residues in the CDR3. Germline CDR1 reads MNHNS; CDR2 reads SASEGT. V was trimmed by 5 bases and J by 7 bases, leaving 15 bases between them. CDR3 DNA: TGTGCCAGCAGTAAGGGGCTGGTAGGGCAGCCCCAGCATTTT. Encoded protein: CASSKGLVGQPQHF.

This chain uses TRBV5-1 with TRBJ2-7, with D possibly matching TRBD2 (5 bases). From germline, CDR1 is SGHRS and CDR2 YFSETQ. CDR3 length equals 17 residues. Trimming pared 4 bases from V and 2 bases from J, leaving 22 bases between. The CDR3 reads CASSPQPVSGETYEQYF. For the CDR3, the DNA is TGCGCCAGCAGCCCACAACCTGTTAGTGGGGAGACCTACGAGCAGTACTTC.

This chain uses TRBV6-1 with TRBJ2-3; D ambiguous. Germline CDR1 reads MNHNS; CDR2 reads SASEGT. V gave up 7 bases and J gave up 4 bases, with 9 bases separating them. The CDR3 totals 12 residues. The CDR3 protein is CASNRVSDTQYF. For the CDR3, the DNA is TGTGCCAGCAACCGGGTCTCAGATACGCAGTATTTT.

The V and J genes are TRBV6-6 and TRBJ1-1, with a possible D match to TRBD1 (6 bases). Between the trimmed V and J ends, which lost 7 bases and 0 bases, there was a span of 12 bases. In germline, CDR1 is MNHNY, CDR2 SVGAGI (reference sequence). This CDR3 has 14 amino acids. CDR3 region: CASTEDSMNTEAFF. For the CDR3, the DNA is TGTGCCAGCACAGAGGACAGTATGAACACTGAAGCTTTCTTT.

This clone was counted once. The V gene is TRBV5-6, the J gene TRBJ2-7; 16 bases line up with TRBD2. This CDR3 has 17 amino acids. CDR1 and CDR2 from the germline V gene are SGHDT and YYEEEE. The V segment lost 4 bases and the J segment 0 bases; nucleotides outside the gene matches: 4. The CDR3 coding sequence is TGTGCCAGCAGCCCGGGACTAGCGGGAGGGCCCTCCTACGAGCAGTACTTC. The encoded protein is CASSPGLAGGPSYEQYF.

The chain links TRBV5-1 to TRBJ1-5; TRBD1 might be the D (5 bases). From germline, CDR1 is SGHRS and CDR2 YFSETQ. V gave up 2 bases and J gave up 0 bases, with 18 bases separating them. The CDR3 sequence is 18 residues long. CDR3 region: CASSLSTRDSSSNQPQHF. Here the CDR3 DNA reads TGCGCCAGCAGCTTATCCACCCGGGACTCCAGTAGCAATCAGCCCCAGCATTTT.

This chain uses TRBV29-1 with TRBJ2-5, with TRBD2 as a possible D gene (6 bases). Germline V gene data show CDR1 as SQVTM and CDR2 as ANQGSEA. Trimming removed 7 bases at V and 4 bases at J, with 13 bases between. The CDR3 consists of 12 residues. CDR3 bases: TGCAGCGATAGCGGTACTGGAGAGACCCAGTACTTC. This codes for CSDSGTGETQYF. The variable domain in full, completed from reference TRBV29-1 and TRBJ2-5, reads SAVISQKPSRDICQRGTSLTIQCQVDSQVTMMFWYRQQPGQSLTLIATANQGSEATYESGFVIDKFPISRPNLTFSTLTVSNMSPEDSSIYLCSDSGTGETQYFGPGTRLLVL.

This chain links TRBV19 with TRBJ2-3; D is uncertain. V gave up 3 bases and J gave up 3 bases, with 10 bases separating them. CDR3 length: 14 residues. Germline lookup yields CDR1 LNHDA and CDR2 SQIVND (reference sequence). In nucleotides, the CDR3 is TGTGCCAGTAGTATCCCTGTGCAGACAGATACGCAGTATTTT. Translating gives CASSIPVQTDTQYF.

The chain is built from TRBV15 and TRBJ1-2, with D possibly matching TRBD1 (6 bases). The germline V gene encodes CDR1 LNHNV and CDR2 YYDKDF (reference sequence). The CDR3 is 14 residues long. V was clipped by 6 bases and J by 0 bases, with 11 bases between them. The CDR3 sequence: CATRGDTPNYGYTF. CDR3 in DNA: TGTGCCACCAGAGGGGACACTCCTAACTATGGCTACACCTTC.

The J gene is TRBJ2-7, the V gene TRBV11-2, with TRBD2 matching 8 bases. The CDR3 consists of 15 residues. The germline V gene has CDR1 SGHAT and CDR2 FQNNGV. Trimming took 2 bases from V and 2 from J; bases not matched to a gene: 5. CDR3 in DNA: TGTGCCAGCAGCTTACTAACTAGCGGAACCTACGAGCAGTACTTC. Amino acid sequence: CASSLLTSGTYEQYF.

DNA of the CDR3: TGTGCCAGCAGCTCTACCAGGGACAGGGATAGCAATCAGCCCCAGCATTTT. It codes for CASSSTRDRDSNQPQHF. The V gene is TRBV7-9, the J gene TRBJ1-5; TRBD1 matches 9 bases. Germline CDR1 is SEHNR and CDR2 is FQNEAQ (reference sequence). The CDR3 runs 17 residues. The J segment lost 0 bases and the V segment lost 4 bases, leaving 7 bases of the junction unmatched. The full variable domain, rest sourced from reference TRBV7-9 and TRBJ1-5, is DTGVSQNPRHKITKRGQNVTFRCDPISEHNRLYWYRQTLGQGPEFLTYFQNEAQLEKSRLLSDRFSAERPKGSFSTLEIQRTEQGDSAMYLCASSSTRDRDSNQPQHFGDGTRLSIL.

The V and J genes are TRBV11-3 and TRBJ1-1; D gene uncertain. The CDR3 is 12 amino acids. Germline V gives CDR1 SGHNT, CDR2 YENEEA. Trimming pared 7 bases from V and 4 bases from J, leaving 10 bases between. CDR3 DNA: TGTGCCAGCACTCGGGGAGTCACTGAAGCTTTCTTT. Its protein product is CASTRGVTEAFF.

J is TRBJ1-1 and V is TRBV10-3; perhaps TRBD1 as D (6 bases). This CDR3 is 15 amino acids long. CDR1 and CDR2 (germline): ENHRY, SYGVKD. The V and J ends lost 0 bases and 1 base respectively, with 9 bases between them. CDR3 amino acids: CAISESGTPNTEAFF. CDR3 DNA sequence: TGTGCCATCAGTGAGTCCGGGACACCGAACACTGAAGCTTTCTTT.

The V call is TRBV10-1, the J call TRBJ2-1; no clear D gene. The CDR3 runs to 13 residues. V was shortened by 0 bases and J by 15 bases, with 15 bases between the two germline ends. Per germline, CDR1 WNHNN and CDR2 SYGVQD (reference sequence). The CDR3 loop is CASSESGVSSRFF. The DNA of the CDR3 is TGCGCCAGCAGTGAGTCCGGAGTTTCTAGTCGGTTCTTC.